Each of the 8 T cell receptor beta chains below was sequenced from the same sample in a study of T-cell reconstitution after alpha-beta-depleted transplantation in children. During its preparation, the TCRbeta library received unique molecular identifiers. MiXCR, applied by TCRdb to the PCR reads, yields one record per CDR3 protein. Of roughly 400,000 distinct CDR3 sequences in the sample, around 20% were seen once. The sample in question was PBMCs from the stem cell graft donor, obtained from the stem cell graft. Receptors were obtained from a human donor who donated a stem cell graft to a child with acute myeloid leukemia.

This clonotype appeared a few times. The chain carries TRBV18 and TRBJ2-7; D gene ambiguous. Germline V gene lookup returns CDR1 KGHSH and CDR2 LQKENI. Trimming shortened V by 3 bases and J by 5 bases, and 17 bases separated the two germline ends. The CDR3 consists of 15 residues. The CDR3 here is CASSPYWTSLDEQYF. The DNA of the CDR3 is TGTGCCAGCTCACCCTATTGGACGTCTTTAGACGAGCAGTACTTC.

The chain couples TRBV7-2 to TRBJ2-7, with 8 bases that match TRBD2. Germline trimming cut 4 bases from V and 2 bases from J; bases unmatched to any gene: 7. Germline V gene data show CDR1 as SGHTA and CDR2 as FQGNSA. There are 15 residues in the CDR3. The CDR3 nucleotides are TGTGCCAGCAGCTACACCACTAGCGGACCCTACGAGCAGTACTTC. It encodes CASSYTTSGPYEQYF.

This clonotype was seen at least ten times. The chain uses TRBV29-1 and TRBJ2-7, with TRBD1 matching 8 bases. The germline gives CDR1 SQVTM, CDR2 ANQGSEA. The CDR3 totals 12 residues. V lost 2 bases and J lost 7; bases outside the gene matches: 4. CDR3 protein: CSVEQGAGEQYF. The CDR3 coding sequence is TGCAGCGTTGAACAGGGGGCGGGTGAGCAGTACTTC.

V usage is TRBV15 and J usage is TRBJ2-7, with TRBD2 identical over 7 bases. Germline CDR1 reads LNHNV; CDR2 reads YYDKDF (reference sequence). This CDR3 spans 20 amino acids. V lost 0 bases, J lost 4 bases, and 21 bases stayed unmatched. The CDR3 loop is CATSRDQRGRGGRASYEQYF. The DNA for the CDR3 is TGTGCCACCAGCAGAGATCAACGGGGCCGGGGAGGGAGGGCCTCGTACGAGCAGTACTTC.

The V gene is TRBV15, the J gene TRBJ2-3; tentatively, D is TRBD1 (5 bases). Trimming stripped 7 bases from V and 0 bases from J, with 14 bases between. The V gene's germline CDR1 is LNHNV and CDR2 YYDKDF (reference sequence). The CDR3 runs to 15 residues. The CDR3 loop reads CATNTGDFSTDTQYF. In nucleotides, the CDR3 is TGTGCCACCAATACAGGCGACTTTAGCACAGATACGCAGTATTTT.

This sequence joins TRBV6-2 or TRBV6-3 and TRBJ1-2, with 7 bases aligning to TRBD1. Unmatched junction bases numbered 9, after V lost 4 bases and J lost 7 bases. The CDR3 sequence is 14 residues long. Looked up from germline, CDR1 is MNHEY and CDR2 is SVGEGT. For the CDR3, the DNA is TGTGCCAGCAGTTCAACCGGGACAGAAGTTGGCTACACCTTC. Protein: CASSSTGTEVGYTF.

This rearrangement joins TRBV5-1 to TRBJ2-3, with 10 bases that match TRBD2. The length of the CDR3 is 17 residues. Unmatched junction bases numbered 12, after V lost 4 bases and J lost 4 bases. In germline, CDR1 is SGHRS, CDR2 YFSETQ. As DNA, the CDR3 is TGCGCCAGCAGCACCGGTTCTAGCGGGAGTTTGGCAGATACGCAGTATTTT. Translating gives CASSTGSSGSLADTQYF.

This clonotype was detected a few times. CDR3 protein: CSVEDPGQGFTYEQYF. The CDR3 DNA reads TGCAGCGTTGAAGACCCGGGACAGGGATTCACCTACGAGCAGTACTTC. This rearrangement joins TRBV29-1 to TRBJ2-7, with 9 bases matching TRBD1. Per the germline V gene, CDR1 is SQVTM and CDR2 is ANQGSEA. The CDR3 is made up of 16 amino acids. V gave up 0 bases and J gave up 2 bases; unmatched junction bases: 8.